The 12 T cell receptor beta chains listed next were all sequenced from one sample in a study of graft-versus-host responses after intestinal transplantation. The antigens these receptors bind are not known. TCRdb's copy holds only in-frame clones and misses some; the assay was immunoSEQ multiplex PCR. Among about 120,000 clones, 85% to 95% were seen once, and the ten largest hold 1% to 1.5%. This sample comprised unstimulated CD8+ T cells sorted from spleen or lymph node cells, obtained before transplant. These receptors originate from a human donor who was the organ donor for an intestinal transplant.

The chain recombines TRBV11-2 with TRBJ2-1; D might be TRBD1 (6 bases). Deletions cut 5 bases from V and 4 bases from J, with 15 bases between. CDR1 and CDR2 (germline): SGHAT, FQNNGV. The CDR3 runs 15 residues. In DNA form, the CDR3 reads TGTGCCAGCAGCCAGAGGGTTAGGGGGTACAATGAGCAGTTCTTC. This codes for CASSQRVRGYNEQFF.

Concerning this clone itself: The junction differs from germline at one of its ends, possibly a read error. The chain couples TRBV7-2 to TRBJ2-1, with TRBD2 as a possible D gene (5 bases). CDR3 length: 14 amino acids. Germline assignment: CDR1 SGHTA and CDR2 FQGNSA. CDR3 sequence (DNA): TGTGCCAGCAGCCTTGGACTCTCCCACAATGAGCAGTTCTTC. As protein: CASSLGLSHNEQFF.

Written as DNA, the CDR3 is TGTGCCAGCAGCCCAACGGGTGGAGGGACGCTCCTCTACGAGCAGTACTTC. It translates to CASSPTGGGTLLYEQYF. The gene calls are TRBV27 and TRBJ2-7, with a tentative D call TRBD2 (6 bases). The CDR3 covers 17 residues. The germline V and J ends were trimmed by 6 bases and 3 bases, with 24 bases remaining between them. CDR1 and CDR2 from the germline V gene are MNHEY and SMNVEV (reference sequence).

The chain employs TRBV2 and TRBJ2-5; 7 bases are shared with TRBD1. With 8 bases clipped from V and 5 bases from J, the junction kept 5 bases outside the gene matches. From germline, CDR1 is SNHLY and CDR2 FYNNEI. This CDR3 region has 12 residues. The CDR3 coding sequence is TGTGCCAGCCACAGGGGAAGGGAGACCCAGTACTTC. This codes for CASHRGRETQYF.

The genes are TRBV27 and TRBJ2-5, with 9 nucleotides matching TRBD1. The CDR3 has 15 residues. The J segment lost 2 bases and the V segment lost 3 bases, leaving 4 bases of the junction unmatched. Germline-derived CDR1 and CDR2 are MNHEY and SMNVEV (reference sequence). The CDR3 coding sequence is TGTGCCAGCAGTTTCGGGACAGGGTTTCAAGAGACCCAGTACTTC. Translating gives CASSFGTGFQETQYF.

In DNA form, the CDR3 reads TGTGCCAGCAGCGCTGGACAGGGTTCAGAGACCCAGTACTTC. It yields the protein CASSAGQGSETQYF. The chain couples TRBV9 to TRBJ2-5; TRBD1 matches 8 bases. The V segment lost 3 bases and the J segment 4 bases; nucleotides outside the gene matches: 5. There are 14 residues in the CDR3. From germline, CDR1 is SGDLS and CDR2 YYNGEE. The full variable domain, in which reference TRBV9 and TRBJ2-5 provide the parts outside the CDR3, is DSGVTQTPKHLITATGQRVTLRCSPRSGDLSVYWYQQSLDQGLQFLIQYYNGEERAKGNILERFSAQQFPDLHSELNLSSLELGDSALYFCASSAGQGSETQYFGPGTRLLVL.

This clone has only one observation. The chain has TRBV6-5 and TRBJ1-2; D is uncertain. V was pared by 2 bases and J by 8 bases, with 15 bases between. This CDR3 comprises 14 residues. CDR1 MNHEY and CDR2 SVGAGI come from the germline V gene. The CDR3 coding sequence is TGTGCCAGCAGTTACATAGAAGGACGGCGGGGCTACACCTTC. Amino acid sequence: CASSYIEGRRGYTF.

V gene TRBV4-2 combines with J gene TRBJ2-7, with D perhaps matching TRBD2 (5 bases). The CDR3 sequence is 13 residues long. Trimming stripped 0 bases from V and 3 bases from J, with 6 bases between. Per the germline V gene, CDR1 is LGHNA and CDR2 is YNFKEQ. The CDR3: CASSQDRGYEQYF. The CDR3 DNA sequence: TGTGCCAGCAGCCAAGATCGGGGCTACGAGCAGTACTTC.

The rearrangement uses TRBV7-6 and TRBJ2-7, with a weak D call TRBD2 (6 bases). Trimming removed 0 bases at V and 5 bases at J, with 14 bases between. Germline V gives CDR1 SGHVS, CDR2 FNYEAQ. The length of the CDR3 is 15 residues. The CDR3 here is CASSLAGRLGDEQYF. The CDR3 region has the DNA TGTGCCAGCAGCTTAGCGGGGCGACTAGGCGACGAGCAGTACTTC.

This chain connects TRBV27 to TRBJ2-1; D remains ambiguous. This CDR3 is built from 17 residues. Trimming removed 0 bases from V and 4 bases from J, with 16 bases in between. Germline CDR1 MNHEY, CDR2 SMNVEV (reference sequence). The CDR3: CASSLSASDSHYNEQFF. As DNA, the CDR3 is TGTGCCAGCAGTTTATCGGCTTCCGATAGCCATTACAATGAGCAGTTCTTC.

The J gene is TRBJ2-7, the V gene TRBV6-1; D unresolved. Looked up from germline, CDR1 is MNHNS and CDR2 is SASEGT. The CDR3 is made up of 15 amino acids. Trimming took off 1 base at V and 1 base at J, with 11 bases between the two ends. CDR3 coding DNA: TGTGCCAGCAGTGAAGGAGGCACCGCTTCCTACGAGCAGTACTTC. As protein: CASSEGGTASYEQYF.

The CDR3 nucleotides read TGTGCCAGCAGCACGACAGTTAACACTGAAGCTTTCTTT. This translates into CASSTTVNTEAFF. The chain has TRBV7-9 and TRBJ1-1; the D gene is possibly TRBD1 (5 bases). CDR1 and CDR2 (germline): SEHNR, FQNEAQ (reference sequence). V gave up 5 bases and J gave up 2 bases, with 9 bases separating them. The CDR3 is 13 amino acids.